This TCR beta chain was recovered during a study of cytomegalovirus exposure and HLA in healthy donors (dated by TCRdb to about 2017). A note on the overall study: According to an earlier analysis of a few hundred of the donors, about 179 million T cells yielded 120 million or so unique TCR beta sequences and roughly 280 Gb of sequence data. Roughly 300 gigabases of sequencing data and approximately 92 million unique TCR sequences made up an early release that covered 500 to 650 HLA-typed donors. Of the roughly 400 genotyped donors, approximately 81% were placed in the genetic ancestry cluster associated with self-reported Caucasian donors. The study aimed to test whether signatures of past pathogen exposure could be identified by cataloging public T cell receptors. The study used immunosequencing to profile the T cell repertoires of about 670 subjects and linked those repertoires to cytomegalovirus serostatus. In addition to the first cohort of several hundred subjects, a separate validation cohort of approximately 130 different subjects was used. High-throughput TCR immunosequencing, statistical association of individual TCRs with disease status, and machine learning were combined to predict cytomegalovirus infection status. In a later analysis, previously published TCR beta repertoires from 670 or so donors were re-analyzed and high-resolution HLA genotyping was added so that TCR occurrence patterns could be studied. Rather than drawing on any new phenotypic data, the later analysis identified candidate immune exposures from TCR beta sequences and the way those sequences occurred across donors. In an earlier analysis of around 540 of the donors, high-throughput TCR beta sequencing was used to judge whether each TCR beta V gene segment behaved as functional or pseudogenic. Donor age, sex, ethnicity and CMV serostatus were compiled alongside the repertoire data. In a later genetic analysis, genome-wide SNP genotypes for about 55% of the roughly 670 donors were used, and that subset was treated as a discovery cohort. All discovery cohort repertoires had been generated on a single sequencing platform. Class I and class II HLA loci were covered by the typing at four-digit resolution. The number of donors typed differed by locus, with about 629-640 for A, B, C, DRB1 and DQB1, roughly 520 for DQA1, 606 for DPA1, and about 450 for DPB1. Four or five DR-DQ haplotypes were handled as single units for association and clustering because linkage in the cohort was strong. Across approximately 400 genotyped donors of the cohort, an average of about 240,000 unique TCR beta nucleotide sequences per donor were sequenced, and around 20% of those sequences were non-productive.

The cohort comprised fewer than 750 healthy bone marrow donors. At the time of sampling, all cohort members were nominally healthy, though unrecorded immune exposures were likely present. The donor tested CMV seropositive, placing the donor among the 290 or so seropositive members of the cohort. Each donor provided a peripheral blood sample, and peripheral blood mononuclear cells were used for TCR beta sequencing. The Qiagen DNeasy Blood Extraction Kit was used to extract genomic DNA from the blood cell samples. Spanning cysteine to phenylalanine, the CDR3 consists of 15 amino acids. Only CDR3 DNA remains: 45 bases, in frame from the first base. V is reduced by 3 bases and J by 4 bases, leaving a spacing of 13 bases between them. CDR1 and CDR2 are drawn from the germline V gene (reference sequence): MNHEY, SMNVEV. Library preparation was by the immunoSEQ multiplex PCR assay. A mixture of 60 forward primers for TCR Vbeta segments and 13 reverse primers for TCR Jbeta segments was used in the multiplex PCR. Amplification of the CDR3 region of rearranged TCR beta genes was performed with a multiplex PCR assay on genomic DNA. The Illumina HiSeq System was used to sequence the amplified TCR beta libraries as 87-base-pair reads. Per the original workflow: In a later analysis, about 80 million unique TCR beta chains were counted across the 650 to 750 repertoires, and around 10 million of these chains were shared by at least two donors. Raw reads were error-corrected and collapsed into unique sequences by a nearest-neighbor algorithm in which closely related sequences were merged to remove PCR and sequencing errors. V, D and J gene segments were assigned by aligning CDR3 sequences to IMGT reference sequences. For a sequence to be retained, a match of at least six nucleotides was required to both a V gene segment and a J gene segment. A rearrangement was called productive if the CDR3 had no stop codons and remained in frame with V and J, and every other rearrangement was called non-productive. Following IMGT convention, CDR3 was defined as the stretch from the second conserved V-encoded cysteine to the conserved J-encoded phenylalanine. The earlier analysis of some 550 of the donors excluded any sequence lacking an unambiguous match to a single V gene segment. In an earlier analysis of 587 of the donors, a V segment was called functional when productive rearrangements were above 56.7%, and segregating when the standard deviation between donors exceeded 5%. A statistical classification framework was built to diagnose cytomegalovirus status from the catalog of TCR beta chain sequences. A later analysis assigned V and J genes by comparing TCR nucleotide sequences with IMGT/GENE-DB human TR gene sequences. The TCRdist pipeline was used in a later analysis to assign CDR3 sequences and most-parsimonious VDJ recombination scenarios. A later analysis defined each TCR beta chain by its CDR3 amino acid sequence plus V-gene family, and excluded reads lacking a unique V-gene family. In a later analysis, approximately 640 highly shared, low-generation-probability nucleotide sequences were removed to address suspected cross-contamination and a sequencing artifact. In a later analysis, a clonal expansion index for each public chain was calculated from normalized within-repertoire ranks of inferred template counts. In a later analysis, generation probabilities were computed with a VDJ recombination model fitted to out-of-frame rearrangements, and the resulting probabilities were checked against IGoR. Hypergeometric tests were used in a later analysis to score TCR-TCR, TCR-HLA and TCR-CMV co-occurrence, with a repertoire-size bias correction applied to the TCR pairs. False discovery rates were estimated in a later analysis by permuting HLA or CMV assignments 20 times. In a later analysis, co-occurring TCRs were grouped using DBSCAN, with TCRdist sequence similarity added in when clustering inside HLA-allele-positive subsets. Repertoires with fewer than 30,000 or more than 120,000 public chains, plus five repertoires with anomalous nucleotide sharing, were excluded from co-occurrence clustering. What TCRdb holds here is the immuneACCESS table cut down to in-frame rearrangements. Part of the clones is not present; checked against another copy, under half of the missing clones reflect an unresolved V gene, and the others are unexplained. The V and J calls and clone size were taken over from that table, and D and trimming were inferred from the DNA. In all, the sample holds roughly 150,000 clones, and around four fifths of those were seen once. Of the sample, 9.5% to 10% falls within the top ten clones.

The paper's findings and limits, for the study overall: The classifier was reported to diagnose cytomegalovirus status with high specificity and sensitivity in both the original and validation cohorts. When HLA alleles, especially DR and DQ, strongly co-occurred, attributing TCR associations to individual alleles was difficult. Compared with the roughly 700-donor mean, donors in an Asian-associated ancestry cluster had fewer N-insertions in productive TCRs, according to a later genetic analysis. It was suggested by the authors that the approach could potentially be generalized to other disease states and immunological phenotypes. In vitro tests confirmed that a few of the cytomegalovirus-associated TCR beta chains recognize cytomegalovirus antigens. In a later genetic analysis, a missense DCLRE1C variant was associated with V-gene and J-gene trimming of TCR beta chains, and the association was replicated in an independent cohort. The cohort was sequenced for TCR beta chains only, and without alpha or paired-chain data the features that could be detected were limited. Correlated functional status among segregating V segments might reflect linkage disequilibrium, but an unknown experimental factor could not be ruled out. Immune exposure information for the cohort was limited to CMV serostatus. According to a later analysis, TCR association rates differed among HLA loci, with DRB1 alleles showing the most associated TCRs and HLA-C alleles showing the fewest. A later analysis reported that several top co-occurrence clusters appeared linked to parvovirus B19, influenza, CMV and Epstein-Barr virus. A later analysis associated 15,000 to 20,000 TCR beta sequences with specific HLA alleles at a false discovery rate of 0.05. A cluster of highly shared sequence variants was judged likely to represent a technical artifact of the sequencing pipeline. Sequencing depth was assumed to be roughly uniform across donors in the presence/absence analyses, though that assumption may not hold. HLA typing was unavailable for some donors at each locus, so association tests used only the typed subset. Because counts were too low, some 17 rarely observed V segments, including chromosome 9 orphons, were excluded from the earlier analysis of a few hundred of the donors. A total of about 150 TCR beta chains were listed by the study as associated with cytomegalovirus. According to a later analysis, most CMV-associated TCR beta chains appeared to be HLA-restricted, and the HLA associations seemed to be driven largely by CMV exposure. Most TCR sequences were seen in very few donors, while some public TCRs were found in many individuals. A further reported finding was that TCR beta sequences accurately predicted the HLA-A and HLA-B alleles for most subjects in the first cohort. In a later analysis, HLA-associated TCR beta chains showed more clonal expansion and lower generation probabilities than non-associated chains that were equally common. An earlier analysis of approximately 500 of the donors showed that most TCR beta V segments appeared in productive rearrangements either about 90% or about 30% of the time, which broadly matched IMGT annotations. The 87-base-pair reads could not distinguish some IMGT-functional V segments, including TRBV6-2 and TRBV6-3, so those segments were excluded.

As concerns this clone: Its antigen remains undetermined. The input lacks base qualities; no much larger clone sits a single base away.

Sequenced material: PBMCs. The rearranged chain carries TRBV27 and TRBJ2-1; the D gene is perhaps TRBD2, from 5 matching bases. The TCR sequence derives from a man aged 18-30 years in good health and CMV-seropositive. The CDR3 region has the sequence CASSLAGNLYNEQFF. The DNA sequence is TGTGCCAGCAGTTTGGCCGGGAACCTTTACAATGAGCAGTTCTTC.